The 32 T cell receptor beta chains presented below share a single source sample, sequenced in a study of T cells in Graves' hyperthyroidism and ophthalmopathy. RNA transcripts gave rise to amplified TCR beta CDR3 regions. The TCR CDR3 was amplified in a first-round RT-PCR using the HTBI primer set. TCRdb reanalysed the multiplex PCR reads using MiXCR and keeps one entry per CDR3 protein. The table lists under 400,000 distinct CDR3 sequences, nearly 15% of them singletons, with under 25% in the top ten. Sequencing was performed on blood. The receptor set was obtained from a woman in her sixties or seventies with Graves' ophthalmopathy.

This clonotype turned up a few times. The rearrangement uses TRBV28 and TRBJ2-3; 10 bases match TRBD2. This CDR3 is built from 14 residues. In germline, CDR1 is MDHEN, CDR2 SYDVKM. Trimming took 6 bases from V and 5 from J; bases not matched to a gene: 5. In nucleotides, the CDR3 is TGTGCCAGCAGGGACCTAGCGGGAGTAGATACGCAGTATTTT. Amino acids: CASRDLAGVDTQYF. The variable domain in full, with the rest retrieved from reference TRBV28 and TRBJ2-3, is DVKVTQSSRYLVKRTGEKVFLECVQDMDHENMFWYRQDPGLGLRLIYFSYDVKMKEKGDIPEGYSVSREKKERFSLILESASTNQTSMYLCASRDLAGVDTQYFGPGTRLTVL.

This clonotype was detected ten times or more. The CDR3 sequence is CASSFGGTSYEQYF. In DNA, the CDR3 is TGTGCCAGCAGTTTCGGCGGGACCTCCTACGAGCAGTACTTC. The chain employs TRBV27 and TRBJ2-7, with a tentative D call TRBD2 (6 bases). The V gene lost 3 bases and the J gene lost 0 bases, with 9 bases spanning the gap. Germline V gene sequence: CDR1 MNHEY, CDR2 SMNVEV (reference sequence). This CDR3 contains 14 residues.

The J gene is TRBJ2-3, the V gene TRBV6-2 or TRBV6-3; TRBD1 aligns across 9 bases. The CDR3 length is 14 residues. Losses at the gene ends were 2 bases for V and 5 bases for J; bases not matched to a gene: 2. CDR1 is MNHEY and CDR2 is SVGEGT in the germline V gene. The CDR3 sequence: CASSYRDRVDTQYF. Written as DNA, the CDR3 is TGTGCCAGCAGTTACCGGGACAGGGTAGATACGCAGTATTTT.

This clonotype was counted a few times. The DNA of the CDR3 is TGCGCCAGCAGCCAAGCCGGGAGGGACTACGAGCAGTACTTC. Its translation is CASSQAGRDYEQYF. The rearrangement uses TRBV4-1 and TRBJ2-7; 8 nucleotides line up with TRBD2. CDR3 length: 14 residues. The V segment lost 1 base and the J segment 3 bases; nucleotides outside the gene matches: 2. The germline gives CDR1 MGHRA, CDR2 YSYEKL.

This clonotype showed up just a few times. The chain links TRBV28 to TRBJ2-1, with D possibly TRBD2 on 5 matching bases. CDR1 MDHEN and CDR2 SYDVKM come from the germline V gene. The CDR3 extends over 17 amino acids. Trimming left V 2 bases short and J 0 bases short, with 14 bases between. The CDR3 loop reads CASSLMSGGRSYNEQFF. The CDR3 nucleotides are TGTGCCAGCAGTTTAATGTCAGGCGGGCGCTCCTACAATGAGCAGTTCTTC.

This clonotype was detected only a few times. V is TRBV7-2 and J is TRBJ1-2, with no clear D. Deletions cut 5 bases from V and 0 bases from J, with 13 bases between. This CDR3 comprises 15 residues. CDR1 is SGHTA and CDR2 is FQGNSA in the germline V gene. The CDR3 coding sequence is TGTGCCAGCAGCGGTCGACGGCCGGCTAACTATGGCTACACCTTC. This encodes CASSGRRPANYGYTF.

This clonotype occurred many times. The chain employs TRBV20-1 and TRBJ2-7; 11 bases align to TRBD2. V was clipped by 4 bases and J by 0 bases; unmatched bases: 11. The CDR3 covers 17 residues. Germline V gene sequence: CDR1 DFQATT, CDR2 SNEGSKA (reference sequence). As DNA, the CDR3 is TGCAGTGCTATTGGACTAGCGGGCCTCGTTAGCTCCTACGAGCAGTACTTC. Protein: CSAIGLAGLVSSYEQYF.

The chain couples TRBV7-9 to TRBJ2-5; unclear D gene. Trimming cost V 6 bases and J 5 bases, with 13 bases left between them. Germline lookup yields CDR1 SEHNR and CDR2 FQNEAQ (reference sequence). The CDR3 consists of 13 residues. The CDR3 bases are TGTGCCAGCAGTAGCATGTTTGGGGAGACCCAGTACTTC. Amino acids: CASSSMFGETQYF.

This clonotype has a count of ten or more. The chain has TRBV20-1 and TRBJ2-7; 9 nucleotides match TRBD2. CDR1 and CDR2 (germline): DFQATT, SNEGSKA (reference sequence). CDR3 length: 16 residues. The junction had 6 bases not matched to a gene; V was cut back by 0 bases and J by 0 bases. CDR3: CSARDLAGGVSYEQYF. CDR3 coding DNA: TGCAGTGCTAGAGATCTTGCGGGAGGGGTCTCCTACGAGCAGTACTTC.

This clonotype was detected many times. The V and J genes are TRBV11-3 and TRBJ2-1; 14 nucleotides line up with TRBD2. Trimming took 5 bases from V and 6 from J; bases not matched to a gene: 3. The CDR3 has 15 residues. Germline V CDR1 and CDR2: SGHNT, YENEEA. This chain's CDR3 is CASSQTSGRGNEQFF. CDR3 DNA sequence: TGTGCCAGCAGCCAGACTAGCGGGAGGGGCAATGAGCAGTTCTTC. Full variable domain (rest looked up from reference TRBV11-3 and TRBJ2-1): EAGVVQSPRYKIIEKKQPVAFWCNPISGHNTLYWYLQNLGQGPELLIRYENEEAVDDSQLPKDRFSAERLKGVDSTLKIQPAELGDSAVYLCASSQTSGRGNEQFFGPGTRLTVL.

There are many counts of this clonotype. CDR3 sequence: CASSGAGYEEETQYF. The CDR3 bases are TGTGCCAGCTCAGGGGCAGGATACGAGGAAGAGACCCAGTACTTC. The rearrangement uses TRBV18 and TRBJ2-5, with a possible D match to TRBD1 (5 bases). The CDR3 length is 15 residues. Trimming pared 5 bases from V and 3 bases from J, leaving 16 bases between. Germline V CDR1 and CDR2: KGHSH, LQKENI.

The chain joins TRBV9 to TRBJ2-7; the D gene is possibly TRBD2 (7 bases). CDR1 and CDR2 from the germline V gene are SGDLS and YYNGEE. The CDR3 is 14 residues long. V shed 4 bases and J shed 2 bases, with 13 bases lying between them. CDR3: CASSPNGGPYEQYF. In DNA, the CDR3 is TGTGCCAGCAGCCCCAACGGGGGGCCCTACGAGCAGTACTTC.

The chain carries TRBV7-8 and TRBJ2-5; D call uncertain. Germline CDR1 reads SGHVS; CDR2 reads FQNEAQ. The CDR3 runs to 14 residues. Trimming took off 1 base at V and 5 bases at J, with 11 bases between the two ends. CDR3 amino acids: CASSLELLGETQYF. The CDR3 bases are TGTGCCAGCAGCTTAGAGTTATTAGGGGAGACCCAGTACTTC. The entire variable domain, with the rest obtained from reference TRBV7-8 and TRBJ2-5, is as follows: GAGVSQSPRYKVAKRGQDVALRCDPISGHVSLFWYQQALGQGPEFLTYFQNEAQLDKSGLPSDRFFAERPEGSVSTLKIQRTQQEDSAVYLCASSLELLGETQYFGPGTRLLVL.

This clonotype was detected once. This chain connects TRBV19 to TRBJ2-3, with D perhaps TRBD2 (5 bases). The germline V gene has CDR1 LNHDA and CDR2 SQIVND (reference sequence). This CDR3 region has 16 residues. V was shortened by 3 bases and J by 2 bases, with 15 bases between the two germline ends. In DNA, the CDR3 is TGTGCCAGTAGTATCAGCGGCGGGCCCTACACAGATACGCAGTATTTT. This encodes CASSISGGPYTDTQYF.

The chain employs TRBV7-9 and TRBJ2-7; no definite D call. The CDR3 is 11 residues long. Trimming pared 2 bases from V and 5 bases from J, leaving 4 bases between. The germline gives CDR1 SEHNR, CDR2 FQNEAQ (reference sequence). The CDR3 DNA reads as TGTGCCAGCAGCTTAAAGAACGAGCAGTACTTC. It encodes CASSLKNEQYF. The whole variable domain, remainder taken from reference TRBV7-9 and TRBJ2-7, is DTGVSQNPRHKITKRGQNVTFRCDPISEHNRLYWYRQTLGQGPEFLTYFQNEAQLEKSRLLSDRFSAERPKGSFSTLEIQRTEQGDSAMYLCASSLKNEQYFGPGTRLTVT.

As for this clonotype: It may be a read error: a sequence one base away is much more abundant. The CDR3 DNA reads as TGTGCCAGCAGATCCGGGACAGGGGGCAAGACCCAGTACTTC. As protein: CASRSGTGGKTQYF. The chain combines TRBV2 with TRBJ2-5; 12 bases agree with TRBD1. The CDR3 spans 14 residues. Germline V gene sequence: CDR1 SNHLY, CDR2 FYNNEI. Unmatched junction bases numbered 5, after V lost 6 bases and J lost 6 bases. Complete variable domain (other parts from reference TRBV2 and TRBJ2-5): EPEVTQTPSHQVTQMGQEVILRCVPISNHLYFYWYRQILGQKVEFLVSFYNNEISEKSEIFDDQFSVERPDGSNFTLKIRSTKLEDSAMYFCASRSGTGGKTQYFGPGTRLLVL.

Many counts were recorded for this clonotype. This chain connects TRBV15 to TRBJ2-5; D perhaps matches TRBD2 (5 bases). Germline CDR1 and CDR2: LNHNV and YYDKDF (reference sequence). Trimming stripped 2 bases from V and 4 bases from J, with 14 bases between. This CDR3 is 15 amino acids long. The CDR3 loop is CATSRPLLGRETQYF. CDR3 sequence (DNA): TGTGCCACCAGCAGACCCCTCCTGGGGAGAGAGACCCAGTACTTC.

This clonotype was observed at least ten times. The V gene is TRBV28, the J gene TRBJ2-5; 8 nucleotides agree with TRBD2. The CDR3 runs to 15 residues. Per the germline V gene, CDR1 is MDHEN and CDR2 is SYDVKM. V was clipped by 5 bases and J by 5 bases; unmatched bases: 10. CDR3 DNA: TGTGCCAGCAGTCCCCGGGAGGGTAGGGGTGAGACCCAGTACTTC. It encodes CASSPREGRGETQYF. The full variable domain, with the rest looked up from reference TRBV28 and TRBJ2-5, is DVKVTQSSRYLVKRTGEKVFLECVQDMDHENMFWYRQDPGLGLRLIYFSYDVKMKEKGDIPEGYSVSREKKERFSLILESASTNQTSMYLCASSPREGRGETQYFGPGTRLLVL.

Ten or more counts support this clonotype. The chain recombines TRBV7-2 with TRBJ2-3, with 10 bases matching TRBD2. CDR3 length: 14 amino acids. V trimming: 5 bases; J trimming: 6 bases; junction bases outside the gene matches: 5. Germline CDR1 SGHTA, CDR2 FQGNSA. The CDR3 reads CASSAASGSDTQYF. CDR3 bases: TGTGCCAGCAGCGCGGCTAGCGGGAGTGATACGCAGTATTTT.

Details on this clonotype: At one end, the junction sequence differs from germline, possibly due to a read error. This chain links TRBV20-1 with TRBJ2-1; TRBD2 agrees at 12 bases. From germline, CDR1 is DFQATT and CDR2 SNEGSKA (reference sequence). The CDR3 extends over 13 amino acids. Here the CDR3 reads CGARLAGEHEQFF. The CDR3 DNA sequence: TGCGGTGCTAGACTAGCGGGAGAACATGAGCAGTTCTTC.

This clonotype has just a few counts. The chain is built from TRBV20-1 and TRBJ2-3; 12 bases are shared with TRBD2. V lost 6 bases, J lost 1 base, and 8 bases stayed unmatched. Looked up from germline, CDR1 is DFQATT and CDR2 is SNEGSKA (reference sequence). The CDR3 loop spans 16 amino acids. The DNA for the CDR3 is TGCAGTGCGGGCGGGACTAGCGGGTCTGGCACAGATACGCAGTATTTT. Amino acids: CSAGGTSGSGTDTQYF.

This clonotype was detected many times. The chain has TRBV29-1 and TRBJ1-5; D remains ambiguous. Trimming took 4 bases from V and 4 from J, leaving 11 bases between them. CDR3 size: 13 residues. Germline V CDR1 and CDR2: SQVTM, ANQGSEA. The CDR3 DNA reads TGCAGCGTTGGGACGGTGGAGAATCAGCCCCAGCATTTT. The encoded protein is CSVGTVENQPQHF.

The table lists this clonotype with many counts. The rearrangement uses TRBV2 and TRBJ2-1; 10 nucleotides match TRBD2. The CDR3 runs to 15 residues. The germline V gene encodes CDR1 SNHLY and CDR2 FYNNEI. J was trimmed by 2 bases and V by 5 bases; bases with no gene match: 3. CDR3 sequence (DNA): TGTGCCAGCAGTTTACTAGCGGGAACCTACAATGAGCAGTTCTTC. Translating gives CASSLLAGTYNEQFF.

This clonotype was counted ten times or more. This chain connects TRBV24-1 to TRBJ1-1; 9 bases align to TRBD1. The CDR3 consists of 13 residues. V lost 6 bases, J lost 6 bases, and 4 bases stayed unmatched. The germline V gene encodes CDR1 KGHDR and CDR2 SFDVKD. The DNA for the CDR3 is TGTGCCACCAGTCGACAGGGGGGTTCTGAAGCTTTCTTT. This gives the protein CATSRQGGSEAFF.

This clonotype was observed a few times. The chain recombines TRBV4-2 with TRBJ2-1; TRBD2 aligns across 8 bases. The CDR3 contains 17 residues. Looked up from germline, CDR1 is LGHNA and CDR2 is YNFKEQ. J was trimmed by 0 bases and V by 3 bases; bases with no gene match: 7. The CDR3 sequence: CASSQGFSGDSYNEQFF. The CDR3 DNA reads TGTGCCAGCAGCCAGGGATTTAGCGGGGACTCCTACAATGAGCAGTTCTTC.

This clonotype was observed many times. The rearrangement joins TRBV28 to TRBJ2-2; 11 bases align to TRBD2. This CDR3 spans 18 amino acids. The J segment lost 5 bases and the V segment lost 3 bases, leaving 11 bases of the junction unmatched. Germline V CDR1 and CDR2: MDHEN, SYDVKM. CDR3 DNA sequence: TGTGCCAGCAGTTTGGGACTAGCGGTGCCAAGGGGGACCGGGGAGCTGTTTTTT. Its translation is CASSLGLAVPRGTGELFF. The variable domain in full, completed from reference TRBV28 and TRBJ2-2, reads DVKVTQSSRYLVKRTGEKVFLECVQDMDHENMFWYRQDPGLGLRLIYFSYDVKMKEKGDIPEGYSVSREKKERFSLILESASTNQTSMYLCASSLGLAVPRGTGELFFGEGSRLTVL.

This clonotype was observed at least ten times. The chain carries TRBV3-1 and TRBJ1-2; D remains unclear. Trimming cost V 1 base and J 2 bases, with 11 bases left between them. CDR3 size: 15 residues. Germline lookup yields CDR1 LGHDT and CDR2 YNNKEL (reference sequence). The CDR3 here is CASSQARVSNYGYTF. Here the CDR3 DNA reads TGTGCCAGCAGCCAAGCAAGAGTATCCAACTATGGCTACACCTTC.

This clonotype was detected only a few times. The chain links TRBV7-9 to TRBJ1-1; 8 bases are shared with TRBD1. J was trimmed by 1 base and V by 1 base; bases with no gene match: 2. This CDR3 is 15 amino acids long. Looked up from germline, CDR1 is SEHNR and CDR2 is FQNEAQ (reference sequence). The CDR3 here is CASSLGTGKNTEAFF. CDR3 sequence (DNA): TGTGCCAGCAGCTTAGGGACAGGGAAGAACACTGAAGCTTTCTTT.

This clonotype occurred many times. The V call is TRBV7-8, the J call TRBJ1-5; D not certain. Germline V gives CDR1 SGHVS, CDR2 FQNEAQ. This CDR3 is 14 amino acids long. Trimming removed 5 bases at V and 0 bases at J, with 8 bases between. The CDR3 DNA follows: TGTGCCAGCAGCGCAGGCGGTAGCAATCAGCCCCAGCATTTT. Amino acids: CASSAGGSNQPQHF.

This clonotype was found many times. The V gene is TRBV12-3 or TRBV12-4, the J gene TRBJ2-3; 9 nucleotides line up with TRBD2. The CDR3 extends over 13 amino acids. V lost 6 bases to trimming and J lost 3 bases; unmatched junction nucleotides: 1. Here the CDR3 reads CASRAGGTDTQYF. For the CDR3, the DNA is TGTGCCAGCAGAGCGGGAGGAACAGATACGCAGTATTTT.

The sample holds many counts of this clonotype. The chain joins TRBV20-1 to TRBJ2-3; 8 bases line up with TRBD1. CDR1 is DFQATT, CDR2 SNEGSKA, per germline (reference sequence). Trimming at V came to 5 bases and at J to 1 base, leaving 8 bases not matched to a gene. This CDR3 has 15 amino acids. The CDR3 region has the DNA TGCAGTGCTGGCGACAGGGGAAGGGGCACAGATACGCAGTATTTT. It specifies CSAGDRGRGTDTQYF.

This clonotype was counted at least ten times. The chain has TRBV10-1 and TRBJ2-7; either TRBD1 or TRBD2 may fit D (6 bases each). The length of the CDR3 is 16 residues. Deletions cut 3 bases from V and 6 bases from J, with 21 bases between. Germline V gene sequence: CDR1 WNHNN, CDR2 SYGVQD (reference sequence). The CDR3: CASSESDPGASGEQYF. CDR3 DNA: TGCGCCAGCAGTGAATCGGATCCGGGGGCAAGCGGCGAGCAGTACTTC.